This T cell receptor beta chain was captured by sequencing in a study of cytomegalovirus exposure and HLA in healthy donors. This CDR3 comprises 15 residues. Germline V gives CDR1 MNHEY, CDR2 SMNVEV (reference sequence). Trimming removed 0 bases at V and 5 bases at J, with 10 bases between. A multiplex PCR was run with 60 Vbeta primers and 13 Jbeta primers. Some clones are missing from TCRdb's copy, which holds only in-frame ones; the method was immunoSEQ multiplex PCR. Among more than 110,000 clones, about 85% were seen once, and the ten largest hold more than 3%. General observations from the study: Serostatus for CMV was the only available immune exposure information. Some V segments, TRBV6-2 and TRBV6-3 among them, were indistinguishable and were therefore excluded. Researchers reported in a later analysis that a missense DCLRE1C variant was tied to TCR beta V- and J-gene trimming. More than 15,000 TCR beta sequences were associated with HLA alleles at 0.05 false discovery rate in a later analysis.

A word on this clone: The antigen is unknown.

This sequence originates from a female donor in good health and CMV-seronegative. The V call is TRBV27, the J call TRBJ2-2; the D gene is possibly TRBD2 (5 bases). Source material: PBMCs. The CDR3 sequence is CASSLSGRVTGELFF. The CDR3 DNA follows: TGTGCCAGCAGTTTATCTGGGAGAGTGACCGGGGAGCTGTTTTTT.